This TCR beta chain emerged from a study of Graves' ophthalmopathy and Graves' hyperthyroidism. CDR1 is MNHEY and CDR2 is SVGEGT in the germline V gene. This CDR3 region has 16 residues. Trimming cost V 2 bases and J 5 bases, with 19 bases left between them. The TCR beta CDR3 regions underwent amplification from RNA transcripts. HTBI primers served in a first-round RT-PCR, which a second-round multiplex PCR followed. A single record per CDR3 protein comes from TCRdb applying MiXCR to the multiplex PCR reads. The table lists 360,000 or so distinct CDR3 sequences, around 17% of them singletons, with roughly 1.5% in the top ten. A roughly 10 ml volume of fresh peripheral blood provided the PBMCs. This clonotype was detected ten times or more. The antigen is not known. General observations from the study: Appearing in blood as well were most expanded thyroid clonotypes above 0.001 frequency.

The chain employs TRBV6-2 or TRBV6-3 and TRBJ2-7; D perhaps matches TRBD1 (5 bases). Sequencing used peripheral blood. The clonotype originates from a woman younger than 30 with Graves' ophthalmopathy. The DNA for the CDR3 is TGTGCCAGCAGTTACGTGCGGACCAGGGCATCCGACGAGCAGTACTTC. Translating gives CASSYVRTRASDEQYF.